This TCR beta chain was obtained from a study of T cells in localized non-small cell lung cancer (TCRdb year 2020). General notes on the study: Comparing tumors with uninvolved tumor-adjacent lungs, the study looked at the T cell repertoires of 236 patients with early-stage NSCLC. The cohort consisted of roughly 240 treatment-naive NSCLC patients whose localized lung tumors had been resected. A mean age of approximately 70 years was recorded for the NSCLC patients, of whom more than 120 were male and about a hundred were female.

General study outcomes and caveats: Because multi-region tumor sequencing was not performed, intratumor heterogeneity could not be ruled out. The highest T cell clonality was observed in uninvolved tumor-adjacent lung, where clonality exceeded that of tumor, suggesting that antigenic responses were more focused in uninvolved tumor-adjacent lung. Because of the exploratory design, TCR variables were selected using unadjusted p-values without false-discovery rate correction. Higher T cell density in blood was associated with longer overall survival, whereas higher clonality in adjacent lung was associated with shorter survival. A median of about 55 of the top 100 tumor clones were detected in paired uninvolved adjacent lung, and around 30 of these tumor clones were also found among the top 100 clones of the paired uninvolved adjacent lung.

TCR beta CDR3 regions were sequenced from DNA using the immunoSEQ Assay. The authors processed their data as follows. T cell density was computed as TCR beta template counts normalized to usable DNA estimated by amplifying housekeeping genes. Richness was estimated using the preseqR package, with extrapolation to 400,000 templates for PBMC samples and to 120,000 templates for tissue samples. Clonality was calculated as one minus Pielou's evenness. To identify tissue-enriched TCRs, differential abundance testing was run on productive amino-acid clonotypes with a minimum total count of 5 and an alpha of 0.1. The Jaccard Index and the Morisita Overlap Index were used to quantify repertoire overlap between compartments. GLIPH clustered TCR beta CDR3s with public tetramer-defined viral CDR3s; viral motifs required at least three viral sequences plus V-gene enrichment. Here the immuneACCESS table is served through TCRdb, limited to in-frame sequences with V and J called. Missing clones are a known gap in these copies; in checked studies unresolved V genes cover under half, and the rest lacks a known reason. The D gene and trimming were derived from the DNA, and the V and J assignments and clone size from that table. Across this sample there are almost 65,000 clones, with approximately 87% seen only once. The ten top clones hold under 2.5% of the sample.

For CDR1 and CDR2, the germline V gene lists SGDLS and YYNGEE. The CDR3 has 14 amino acids, counting the end cysteine and phenylalanine. The CDR3 DNA has 42 bases and is translated from base 1. A distance of 10 bases separates the germline ends of V and J, which lose 2 bases and 2 bases respectively. Turning to this clone: Its antigen is still unknown. Base qualities are not provided; no much larger clone lies one nucleotide away.

At diagnosis, peripheral blood, uninvolved tumor-adjacent lung and tumor were collected and stored as a combination of fresh-frozen and FFPE material. For TCR repertoire profiling, blood samples were analyzed as peripheral blood mononuclear cells. This receptor was taken from a woman aged 40 to 75 with stage I lung adenocarcinoma. The chain was built from TRBV9 and TRBJ1-1; no confident D gene assignment can be made. The starting material was peripheral blood, obtained before any cancer treatment. The sequenced DNA: TGTGCCAGCAGCGTTATGTCTACCAACACTGAAGCTTTCTTT. Its protein reads: CASSVMSTNTEAFF.